A single sample gave rise to the 11 T cell receptor beta chains below, sequenced in a study of T-cell reconstitution after alpha-beta-depleted transplantation in children. For TCRbeta, the library was prepared with unique molecular identifiers. TCRdb independently ran MiXCR on the PCR reads; one entry per CDR3 protein. The sample contains around 100,000 distinct CDR3 sequences, under 7% of which appear only once. This specimen was PBMCs, mostly from graft donor cells, taken 60 days after TCRalphabeta/CD19-depleted stem cell transplant. Every receptor here comes from a female patient aged 2-9 years who had a stem cell transplant for Fanconi anemia, so the T cells may come from the graft donor.

This sequence joins TRBV30 and TRBJ2-7; no definite D call. Germline values: CDR1 GTSNPN, CDR2 SVGIG (reference sequence). V was clipped by 3 bases and J by 0 bases, with 18 bases between them. The CDR3 covers 16 residues. The CDR3, as DNA: TGTGCCTGGAGGCCATCCAGGCTGAAGACCTCCTACGAGCAGTACTTC. Translated: CAWRPSRLKTSYEQYF.

This clonotype has at least ten counts. The rearrangement uses TRBV28 and TRBJ2-2, with D unclear. This CDR3 region has 15 residues. Per the germline V gene, CDR1 is MDHEN and CDR2 is SYDVKM. Trimming removed 6 bases from V and 4 bases from J, with 15 bases in between. This CDR3 is CASRSPIASTGELFF. CDR3 DNA sequence: TGTGCCAGCAGATCCCCTATAGCCAGCACCGGGGAGCTGTTTTTT.

This clonotype was counted many times. The chain couples TRBV29-1 to TRBJ2-7, with 7 nucleotides matching TRBD2. Per germline, CDR1 SQVTM and CDR2 ANQGSEA. The CDR3 length is 16 residues. V lost 5 bases and J lost 2; bases outside the gene matches: 15. The CDR3 DNA sequence: TGCAGCGTTAGAAAATTTCAGCGTGGGGGGGCCTACGAGCAGTACTTC. It specifies CSVRKFQRGGAYEQYF.

V is TRBV11-2 and J is TRBJ1-4; no clear D. Looked up from germline, CDR1 is SGHAT and CDR2 is FQNNGV. The CDR3 is 18 amino acids. The ends were cut back, 3 bases at V and 8 bases at J, with 25 bases in the middle. The CDR3 spells CASSFEARNDGLFEKLFF. CDR3 in DNA: TGTGCCAGCAGCTTTGAAGCCCGAAACGACGGACTATTCGAAAAACTGTTTTTT. The full variable domain, completed using reference TRBV11-2 and TRBJ1-4, is EAGVAQSPRYKIIEKRQSVAFWCNPISGHATLYWYQQILGQGPKLLIQFQNNGVVDDSQLPKDRFSAERLKGVDSTLKIQPAKLEDSAVYLCASSFEARNDGLFEKLFFGSGTQLSVL.

The gene calls are TRBV5-1 and TRBJ2-3; D is possibly TRBD2 (5 bases). Germline CDR1 SGHRS, CDR2 YFSETQ. This CDR3 region has 16 residues. V lost 0 bases, J lost 3 bases, and 14 bases lay in between. The CDR3 region has the DNA TGCGCCAGCAGCTTGGGGGCTACTAGGGTGACAGATACGCAGTATTTT. As protein: CASSLGATRVTDTQYF.

This clonotype was detected many times. The chain has TRBV12-3 or TRBV12-4 and TRBJ2-4, with D unresolved. The CDR3 totals 13 residues. Between the trimmed V and J ends, which lost 7 bases and 7 bases, there was a span of 14 bases. CDR3 loop: CASKSTSSNIQYF. CDR3 in DNA: TGTGCCAGCAAAAGTACAAGTAGTAACATTCAGTACTTC.

The sample holds many counts of this clonotype. The gene calls are TRBV12-3 or TRBV12-4 and TRBJ2-7; either TRBD1 or TRBD2 may fit D (5 bases each). Trimming took 5 bases from V and 6 from J, leaving 17 bases between them. The CDR3 extends over 14 amino acids. The CDR3 nucleotides read TGTGCCAGCAGTCTGAACGGATGGGGGAGCGAGCAGTACTTC. Amino acids: CASSLNGWGSEQYF.

Ten or more counts support this clonotype. The chain carries TRBV7-3 and TRBJ2-2; D gene ambiguous. The CDR3 sequence is 18 residues long. V was trimmed by 0 bases and J by 3 bases, leaving 17 bases between them. Looked up from germline, CDR1 is SGHTA and CDR2 is FQGTGA. The CDR3 region has the DNA TGTGCCAGCAGCTTAACGATGTCACCCCGCCTTTACACCGGGGAGCTGTTTTTT. This sequence encodes CASSLTMSPRLYTGELFF.

This clonotype was found many times. V is TRBV27 and J is TRBJ2-1; 8 bases align to TRBD1. Losses at the gene ends were 2 bases for V and 7 bases for J; bases not matched to a gene: 7. Germline CDR1 MNHEY, CDR2 SMNVEV (reference sequence). The CDR3 covers 15 residues. The CDR3 sequence is CASSLMDRVVNEQFF. The CDR3 nucleotides are TGTGCCAGCAGTTTAATGGACAGGGTGGTGAATGAGCAGTTCTTC.

This clonotype was detected many times. The rearrangement joins TRBV18 to TRBJ1-1; D is unclear. The V and J ends lost 1 base and 1 base respectively, with 4 bases between them. CDR3 size: 13 residues. Germline CDR1 is KGHSH and CDR2 is LQKENI. The CDR3 coding sequence is TGTGCCAGCTCACCACGGGAGAACACTGAAGCTTTCTTT. The encoded protein is CASSPRENTEAFF.

Of note for this clonotype: The conserved phenylalanine or tryptophan is not found at the CDR3 terminus, so this likely reflects a read error. The chain recombines TRBV5-1 with TRBJ1-2, with a weak D call TRBD1 (6 bases). This CDR3 region has 13 residues. V was pared by 0 bases and J by 3 bases, with 6 bases between. CDR1 and CDR2 from the germline V gene are SGHRS and YFSETQ. Here the CDR3 DNA reads TGCGCCAGCAGCTTGGACAGGGACTATGGCTACACCTAC. This codes for CASSLDRDYGYTY.